Sequencing of this T cell receptor beta chain was carried out in a study of T cells in Graves' hyperthyroidism and ophthalmopathy. General study points: The majority of expanded thyroid clonotypes above 0.001 also appeared in blood.

This CDR3 has 14 amino acids. Trimming shortened V by 8 bases and J by 1 base, and 14 bases separated the two germline ends. On the basis of clinical symptoms, serum thyroxine and TRAb, thyroid ultrasound and orbital computed tomography, diagnoses were made. Researchers amplified the TCR beta CDR3 regions from RNA transcripts. The HTBI primer set served for first-round RT-PCR of the TCR CDR3. TCRdb re-derived calls from the multiplex PCR reads in MiXCR, one entry per CDR3 protein. The repertoire has about 840,000 distinct CDR3 sequences, roughly 40% of them found once; the top ten carry over 8%. This clonotype was seen a single time. Its target is unknown.

V usage is TRBV12-3 or TRBV12-4 and J usage is TRBJ1-1; TRBD1 is a possible D gene (6 bases). This TCR was sampled from a man aged 18 to 29 with Graves' hyperthyroidism. The sequenced sample was blood. The CDR3 DNA reads TGTGCCAGCGCCCGGGGGGCTCGGAACACTGAAGCTTTCTTT. Its translation: CASARGARNTEAFF.